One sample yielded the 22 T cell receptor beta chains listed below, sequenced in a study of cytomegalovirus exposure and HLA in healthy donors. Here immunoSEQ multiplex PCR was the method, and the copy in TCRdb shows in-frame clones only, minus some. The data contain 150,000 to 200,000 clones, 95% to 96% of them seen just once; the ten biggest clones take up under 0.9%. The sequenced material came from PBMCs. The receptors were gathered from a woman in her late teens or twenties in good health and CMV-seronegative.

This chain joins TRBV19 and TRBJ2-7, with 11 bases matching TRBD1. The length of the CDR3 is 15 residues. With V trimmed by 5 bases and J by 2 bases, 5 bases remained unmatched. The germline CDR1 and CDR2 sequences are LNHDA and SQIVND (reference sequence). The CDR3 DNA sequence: TGTGCCAGTAGTGAACCGGGACAGGGGGCCTACGAGCAGTACTTC. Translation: CASSEPGQGAYEQYF.

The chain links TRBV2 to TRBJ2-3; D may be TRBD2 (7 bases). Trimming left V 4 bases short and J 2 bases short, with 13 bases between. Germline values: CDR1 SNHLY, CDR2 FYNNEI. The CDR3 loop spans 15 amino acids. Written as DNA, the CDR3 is TGTGCCAGCAGTGTGGCGGGGGCCCCCACAGATACGCAGTATTTT. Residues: CASSVAGAPTDTQYF. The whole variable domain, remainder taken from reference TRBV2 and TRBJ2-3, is EPEVTQTPSHQVTQMGQEVILRCVPISNHLYFYWYRQILGQKVEFLVSFYNNEISEKSEIFDDQFSVERPDGSNFTLKIRSTKLEDSAMYFCASSVAGAPTDTQYFGPGTRLTVL.

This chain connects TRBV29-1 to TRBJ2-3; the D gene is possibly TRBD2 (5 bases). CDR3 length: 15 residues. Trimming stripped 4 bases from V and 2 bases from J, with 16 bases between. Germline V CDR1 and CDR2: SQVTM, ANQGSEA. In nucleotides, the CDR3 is TGCAGCGTTGTCCCGGGGAGTTCTTTCACAGATACGCAGTATTTT. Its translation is CSVVPGSSFTDTQYF.

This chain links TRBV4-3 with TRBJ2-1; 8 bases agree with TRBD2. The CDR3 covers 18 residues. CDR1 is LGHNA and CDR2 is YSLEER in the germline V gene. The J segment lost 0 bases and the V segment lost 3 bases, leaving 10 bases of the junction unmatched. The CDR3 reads CASSHRASGLGSYNEQFF. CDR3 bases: TGCGCCAGCAGCCATAGGGCTAGCGGGTTAGGCTCCTACAATGAGCAGTTCTTC.

CDR3 sequence: CASSRPGASGVTLGPGELFF. DNA of the CDR3: TGTGCCAGCAGCCGCCCCGGAGCTAGCGGGGTCACGCTGGGCCCCGGGGAGCTGTTTTTT. The V gene is TRBV21-1, the J gene TRBJ2-2; whether TRBD2, the table's D call, matches the DNA was not checked. TRBV21-1 is a listed pseudogene. CDR3 length equals 20 residues.

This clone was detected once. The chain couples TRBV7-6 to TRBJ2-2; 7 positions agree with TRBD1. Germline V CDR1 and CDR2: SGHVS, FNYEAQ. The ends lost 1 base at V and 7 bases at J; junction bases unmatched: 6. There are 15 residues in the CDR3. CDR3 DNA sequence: TGTGCCAGCAGCTTAGGAGGGGGCGCAGGCGGGGAGCTGTTTTTT. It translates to CASSLGGGAGGELFF.

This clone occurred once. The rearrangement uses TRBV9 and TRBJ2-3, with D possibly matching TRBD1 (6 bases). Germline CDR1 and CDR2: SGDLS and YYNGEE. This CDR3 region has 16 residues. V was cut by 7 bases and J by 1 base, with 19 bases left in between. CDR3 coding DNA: TGTGCCAGCTCTGGGGAAGGGGGAGCTGGCACAGATACGCAGTATTTT. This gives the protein CASSGEGGAGTDTQYF.

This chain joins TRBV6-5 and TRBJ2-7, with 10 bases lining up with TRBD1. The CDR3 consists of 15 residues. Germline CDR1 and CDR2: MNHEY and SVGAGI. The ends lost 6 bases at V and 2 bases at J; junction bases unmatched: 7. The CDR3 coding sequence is TGTGCCAGCAGCCACGGTGGACAGGGGGCCTACGAGCAGTACTTC. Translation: CASSHGGQGAYEQYF.

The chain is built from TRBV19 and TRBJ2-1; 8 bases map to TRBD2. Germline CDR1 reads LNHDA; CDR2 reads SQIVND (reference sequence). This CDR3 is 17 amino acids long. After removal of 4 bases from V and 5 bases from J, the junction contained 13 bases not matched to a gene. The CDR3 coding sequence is TGTGCCAGTAGTAGAAATAGCGGGGCCGCCGACGACAATGAGCAGTTCTTC. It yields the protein CASSRNSGAADDNEQFF.

CDR3 DNA: TGCAGCGTAGCGGGGGCGGGCAATCAGCCCCAGCATTTT. Translating gives CSVAGAGNQPQHF. The V gene is TRBV29-1, the J gene TRBJ1-5, with a weak D call TRBD1 (6 bases). Trimming stripped 6 bases from V and 2 bases from J, with 11 bases between. The V gene's germline CDR1 is SQVTM and CDR2 ANQGSEA. CDR3 length equals 13 residues.

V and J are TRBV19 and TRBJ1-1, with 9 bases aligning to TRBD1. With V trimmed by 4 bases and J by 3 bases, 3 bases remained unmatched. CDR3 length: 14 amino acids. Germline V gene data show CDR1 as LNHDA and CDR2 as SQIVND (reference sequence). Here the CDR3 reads CASSTGTGYTEAFF. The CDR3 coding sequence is TGTGCCAGTAGTACCGGGACAGGGTACACTGAAGCTTTCTTT. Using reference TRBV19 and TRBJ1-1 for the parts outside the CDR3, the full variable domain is DGGITQSPKYLFRKEGQNVTLSCEQNLNHDAMYWYRQDPGQGLRLIYYSQIVNDFQKGDIAEGYSVSREKKESFPLTVTSAQKNPTAFYLCASSTGTGYTEAFFGQGTRLTVV.

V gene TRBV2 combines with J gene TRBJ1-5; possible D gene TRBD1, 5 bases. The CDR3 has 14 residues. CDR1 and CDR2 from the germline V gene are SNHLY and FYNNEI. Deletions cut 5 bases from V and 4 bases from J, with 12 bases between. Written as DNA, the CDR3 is TGTGCCAGCAGTCGAAAGGGGCTAAATCAGCCCCAGCATTTT. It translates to CASSRKGLNQPQHF.

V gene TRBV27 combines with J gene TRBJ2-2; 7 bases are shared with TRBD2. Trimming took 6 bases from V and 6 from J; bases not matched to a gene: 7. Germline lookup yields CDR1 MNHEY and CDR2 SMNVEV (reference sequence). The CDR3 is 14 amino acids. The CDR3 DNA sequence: TGTGCCAGCAGCGGGAGGCTAAGGGCCGGGGAGCTGTTTTTT. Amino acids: CASSGRLRAGELFF.

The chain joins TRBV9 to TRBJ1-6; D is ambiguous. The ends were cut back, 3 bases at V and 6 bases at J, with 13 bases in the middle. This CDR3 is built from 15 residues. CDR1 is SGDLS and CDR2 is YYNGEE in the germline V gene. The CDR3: CASSGGIGSNSPLHF. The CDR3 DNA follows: TGTGCCAGCAGCGGTGGCATTGGGAGTAATTCACCCCTCCACTTT.

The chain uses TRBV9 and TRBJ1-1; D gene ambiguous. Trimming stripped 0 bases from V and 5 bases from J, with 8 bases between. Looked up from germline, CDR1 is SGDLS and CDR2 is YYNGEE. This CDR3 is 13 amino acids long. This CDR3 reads CASSVDPGTEAFF. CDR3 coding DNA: TGTGCCAGCAGCGTAGATCCGGGAACTGAAGCTTTCTTT.

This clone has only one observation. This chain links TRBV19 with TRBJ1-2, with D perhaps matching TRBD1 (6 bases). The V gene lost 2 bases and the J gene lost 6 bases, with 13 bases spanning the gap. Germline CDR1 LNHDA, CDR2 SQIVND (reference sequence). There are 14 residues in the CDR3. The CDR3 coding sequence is TGTGCCAGTAGTATACAGGCGGCAGGGGATGGCTACACCTTC. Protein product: CASSIQAAGDGYTF.

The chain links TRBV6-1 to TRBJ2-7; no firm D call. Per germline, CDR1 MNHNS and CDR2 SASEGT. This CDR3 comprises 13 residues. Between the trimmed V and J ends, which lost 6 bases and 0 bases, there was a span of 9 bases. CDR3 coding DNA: TGTGCCAGCAGCTTACAGATCTCCTACGAGCAGTACTTC. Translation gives CASSLQISYEQYF.

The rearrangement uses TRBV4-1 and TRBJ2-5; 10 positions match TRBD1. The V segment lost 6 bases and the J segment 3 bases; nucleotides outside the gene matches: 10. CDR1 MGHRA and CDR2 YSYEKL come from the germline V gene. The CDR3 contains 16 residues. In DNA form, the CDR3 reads TGCGCCAGCAGTGTGAGGCCCGGGACAGGGGAAGAGACCCAGTACTTC. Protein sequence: CASSVRPGTGEETQYF.

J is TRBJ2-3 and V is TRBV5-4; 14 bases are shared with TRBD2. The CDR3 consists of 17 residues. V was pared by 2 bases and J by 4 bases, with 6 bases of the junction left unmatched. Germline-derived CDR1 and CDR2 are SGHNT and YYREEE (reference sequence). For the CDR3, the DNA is TGTGCCAGCAGCTTCCGACTAGCGGGGGGGGGCCCAGATACGCAGTATTTT. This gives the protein CASSFRLAGGGPDTQYF.

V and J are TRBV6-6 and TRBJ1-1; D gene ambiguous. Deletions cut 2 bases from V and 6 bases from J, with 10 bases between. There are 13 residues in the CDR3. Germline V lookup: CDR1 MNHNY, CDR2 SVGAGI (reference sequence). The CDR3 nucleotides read TGTGCCAGCAGTTACAAGGCAGCGGCTGAAGCTTTCTTT. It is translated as CASSYKAAAEAFF.

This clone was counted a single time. The DNA for the CDR3 is TGTGCCAGCAGCGGAACACCCTCTGGGGCCAACGTCCTGACTTTC. Its translation: CASSGTPSGANVLTF. The rearrangement joins TRBV9 to TRBJ2-6; D is unresolved. Trimming took off 3 bases at V and 0 bases at J, with 7 bases between the two ends. Per germline, CDR1 SGDLS and CDR2 YYNGEE. This CDR3 is 15 amino acids long.

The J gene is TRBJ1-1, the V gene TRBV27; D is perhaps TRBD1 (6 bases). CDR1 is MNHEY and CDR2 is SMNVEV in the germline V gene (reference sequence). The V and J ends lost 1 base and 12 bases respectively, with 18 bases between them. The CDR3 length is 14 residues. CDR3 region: CASSLLLGGEKTFF. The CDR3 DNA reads TGTGCCAGCAGTTTATTGTTAGGGGGGGAAAAAACTTTCTTT.